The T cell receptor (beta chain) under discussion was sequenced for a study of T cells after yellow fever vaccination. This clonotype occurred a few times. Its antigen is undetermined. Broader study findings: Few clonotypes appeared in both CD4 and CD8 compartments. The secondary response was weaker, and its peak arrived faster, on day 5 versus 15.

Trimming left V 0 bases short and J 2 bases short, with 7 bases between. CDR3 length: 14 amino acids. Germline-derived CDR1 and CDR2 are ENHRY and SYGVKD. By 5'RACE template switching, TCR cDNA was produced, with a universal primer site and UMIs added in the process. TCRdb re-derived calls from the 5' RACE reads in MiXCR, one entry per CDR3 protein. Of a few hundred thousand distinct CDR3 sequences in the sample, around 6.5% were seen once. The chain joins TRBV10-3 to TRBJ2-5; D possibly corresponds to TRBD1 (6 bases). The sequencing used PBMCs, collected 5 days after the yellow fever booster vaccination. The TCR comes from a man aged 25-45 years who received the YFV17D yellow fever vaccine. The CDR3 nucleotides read TGTGCCATCAGTGAGTCGACAGGACAAGAGACCCAGTACTTC. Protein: CAISESTGQETQYF.